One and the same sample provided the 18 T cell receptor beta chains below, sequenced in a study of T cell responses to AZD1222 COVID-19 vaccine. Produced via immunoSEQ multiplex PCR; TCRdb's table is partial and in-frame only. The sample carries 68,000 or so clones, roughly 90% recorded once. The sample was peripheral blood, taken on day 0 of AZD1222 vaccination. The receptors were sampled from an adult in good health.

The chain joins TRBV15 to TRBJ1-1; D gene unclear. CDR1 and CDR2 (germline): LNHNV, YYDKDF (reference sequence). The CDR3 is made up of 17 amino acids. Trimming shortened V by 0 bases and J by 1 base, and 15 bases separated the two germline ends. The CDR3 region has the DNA TGTGCCACCAGCAGAGATGGCATAATGTACGCGAACACTGAAGCTTTCTTT. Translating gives CATSRDGIMYANTEAFF.

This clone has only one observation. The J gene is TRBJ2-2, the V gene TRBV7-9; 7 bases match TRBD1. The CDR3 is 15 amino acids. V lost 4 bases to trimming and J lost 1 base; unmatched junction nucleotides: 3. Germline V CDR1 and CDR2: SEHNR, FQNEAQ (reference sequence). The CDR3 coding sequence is TGTGCCAGCAGCTACTGGACAGGGAACACCGGGGAGCTGTTTTTT. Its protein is CASSYWTGNTGELFF.

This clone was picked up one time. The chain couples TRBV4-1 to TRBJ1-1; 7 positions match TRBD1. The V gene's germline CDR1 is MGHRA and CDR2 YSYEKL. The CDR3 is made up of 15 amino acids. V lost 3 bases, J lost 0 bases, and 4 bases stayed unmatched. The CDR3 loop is CASSQGDRVNTEAFF. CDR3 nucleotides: TGCGCCAGCAGCCAGGGGGACAGAGTGAACACTGAAGCTTTCTTT.

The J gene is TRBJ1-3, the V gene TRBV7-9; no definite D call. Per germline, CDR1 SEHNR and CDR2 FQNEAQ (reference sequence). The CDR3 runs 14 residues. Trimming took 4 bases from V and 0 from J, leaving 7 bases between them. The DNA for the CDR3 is TGTGCCAGCAGCTCCGTGGCCTCTGGAAACACCATATATTTT. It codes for CASSSVASGNTIYF.

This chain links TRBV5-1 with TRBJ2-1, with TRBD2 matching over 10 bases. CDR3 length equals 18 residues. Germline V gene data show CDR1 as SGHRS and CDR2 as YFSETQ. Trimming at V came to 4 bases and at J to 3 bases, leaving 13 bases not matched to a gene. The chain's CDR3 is CASSQRQGLADHYNEQFF. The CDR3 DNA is TGCGCCAGCAGCCAGCGACAAGGACTAGCGGACCACTACAATGAGCAGTTCTTC.

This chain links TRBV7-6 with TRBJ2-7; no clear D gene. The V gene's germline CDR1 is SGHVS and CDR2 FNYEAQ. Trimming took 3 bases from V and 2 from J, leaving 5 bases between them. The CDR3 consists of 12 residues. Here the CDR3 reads CASSLTPYEQYF. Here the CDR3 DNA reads TGTGCCAGCAGCTTGACCCCCTACGAGCAGTACTTC.

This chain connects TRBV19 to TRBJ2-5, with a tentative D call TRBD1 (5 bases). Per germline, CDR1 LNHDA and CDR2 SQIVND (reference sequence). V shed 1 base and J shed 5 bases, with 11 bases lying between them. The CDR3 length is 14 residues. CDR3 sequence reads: CASSIGGSSETQYF. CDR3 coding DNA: TGTGCCAGTAGTATAGGGGGCTCGAGTGAGACCCAGTACTTC.

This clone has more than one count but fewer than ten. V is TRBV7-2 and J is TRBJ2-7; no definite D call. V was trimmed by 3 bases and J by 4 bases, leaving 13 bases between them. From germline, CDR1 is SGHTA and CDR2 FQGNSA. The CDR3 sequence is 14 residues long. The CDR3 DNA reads TGTGCCAGCAGCTTGATAGGTGGAGAGTACGAGCAGTACTTC. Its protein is CASSLIGGEYEQYF. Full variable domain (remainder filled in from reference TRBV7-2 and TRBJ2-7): GAGVSQSPSNKVTEKGKDVELRCDPISGHTALYWYRQSLGQGLEFLIYFQGNSAPDKSGLPSDRFSAERTGGSVSTLTIQRTQQEDSAVYLCASSLIGGEYEQYFGPGTRLTVT.

The CDR3 protein is CASSQDWLGGYEQYF. CDR3 nucleotides: TGTGCCAGCAGCCAAGATTGGCTAGGGGGCTACGAGCAGTACTTC. The gene calls are TRBV14 and TRBJ2-7; D is perhaps TRBD1 (6 bases). The CDR3 sequence is 15 residues long. Germline-derived CDR1 and CDR2 are SGHDN and FVKESK. With 0 bases removed from V and 3 bases from J, the gap between germline ends came to 12 bases.

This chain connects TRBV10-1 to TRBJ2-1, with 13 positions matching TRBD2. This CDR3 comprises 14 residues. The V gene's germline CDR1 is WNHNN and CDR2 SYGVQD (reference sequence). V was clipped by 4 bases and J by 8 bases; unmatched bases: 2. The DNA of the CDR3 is TGCGCCAGCAGTGTAGGACTAGCGGGAGATGAGCAGTTCTTC. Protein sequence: CASSVGLAGDEQFF.

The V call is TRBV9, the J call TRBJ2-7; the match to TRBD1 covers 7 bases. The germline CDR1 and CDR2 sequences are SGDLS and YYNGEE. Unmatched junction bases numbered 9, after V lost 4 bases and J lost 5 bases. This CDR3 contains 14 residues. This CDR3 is CASSPLGQAHEQYF. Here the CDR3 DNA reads TGTGCCAGCAGCCCCCTAGGACAGGCTCACGAGCAGTACTTC.

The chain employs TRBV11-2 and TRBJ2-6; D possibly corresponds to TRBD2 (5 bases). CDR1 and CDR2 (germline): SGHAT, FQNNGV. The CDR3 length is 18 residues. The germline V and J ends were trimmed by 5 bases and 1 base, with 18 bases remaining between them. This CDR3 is CASSQVPREKSGANVLTF. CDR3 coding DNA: TGTGCCAGCAGCCAAGTCCCCCGGGAAAAATCTGGGGCCAACGTCCTGACTTTC.

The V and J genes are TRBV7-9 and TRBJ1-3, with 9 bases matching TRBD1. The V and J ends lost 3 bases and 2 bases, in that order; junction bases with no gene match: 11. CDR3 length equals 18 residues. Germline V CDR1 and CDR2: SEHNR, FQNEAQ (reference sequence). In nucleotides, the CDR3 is TGTGCCAGCAGCTTTAGATCGGGACAGGGTTCCGCTGGAAACACCATATATTTT. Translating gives CASSFRSGQGSAGNTIYF.

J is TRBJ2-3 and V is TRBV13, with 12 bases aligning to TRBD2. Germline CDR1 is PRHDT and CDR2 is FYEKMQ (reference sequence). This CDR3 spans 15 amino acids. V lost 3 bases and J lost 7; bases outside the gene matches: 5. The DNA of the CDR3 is TGTGCCAGCAGCTTGACTAGCGGGAGACAGCATACGCAGTATTTT. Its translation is CASSLTSGRQHTQYF.

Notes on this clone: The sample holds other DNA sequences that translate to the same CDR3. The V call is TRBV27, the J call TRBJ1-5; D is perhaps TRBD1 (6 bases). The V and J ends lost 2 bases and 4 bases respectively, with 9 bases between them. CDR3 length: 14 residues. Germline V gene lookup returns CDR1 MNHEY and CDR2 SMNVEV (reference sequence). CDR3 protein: CASSLGRGNQPQHF. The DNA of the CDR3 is TGTGCCAGCAGTTTAGGCAGGGGAAATCAGCCCCAGCATTTT.

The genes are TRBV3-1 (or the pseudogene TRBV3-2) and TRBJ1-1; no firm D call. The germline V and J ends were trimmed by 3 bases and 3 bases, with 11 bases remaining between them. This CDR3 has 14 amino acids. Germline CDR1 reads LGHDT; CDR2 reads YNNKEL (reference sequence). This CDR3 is CASSQAEGDTEAFF. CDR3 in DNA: TGTGCCAGCAGCCAGGCCGAGGGAGACACTGAAGCTTTCTTT.

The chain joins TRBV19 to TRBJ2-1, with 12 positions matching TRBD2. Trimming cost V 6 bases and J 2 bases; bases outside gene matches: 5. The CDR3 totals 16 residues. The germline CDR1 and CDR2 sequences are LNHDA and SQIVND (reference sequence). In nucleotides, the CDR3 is TGTGCCAGTAGCCCGAGACTAGCGGGAGCCTACAATGAGCAGTTCTTC. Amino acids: CASSPRLAGAYNEQFF.

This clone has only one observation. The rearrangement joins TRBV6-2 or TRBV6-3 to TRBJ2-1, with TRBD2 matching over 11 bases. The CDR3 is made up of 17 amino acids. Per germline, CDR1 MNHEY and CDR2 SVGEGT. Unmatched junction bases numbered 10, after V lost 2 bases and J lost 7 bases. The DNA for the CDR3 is TGTGCCAGCAGTTACCCCGACCTAGCGGGAGGTTGGAATGAGCAGTTCTTC. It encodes CASSYPDLAGGWNEQFF.